Listed below are T cell receptor beta chains from one sample, sequenced in a study of cytomegalovirus exposure and HLA in healthy donors. Repertoires were generated with immunoSEQ multiplex PCR, while TCRdb's copy carries only in-frame clones and drops some. Of about 92,000 clones detected, almost 85% appear once; the ten largest clones hold around 5.2%. What was sequenced was PBMCs. Receptor source: a woman aged 18 to 35 in good health and CMV-seropositive. The CDR3 runs from the conserved cysteine through the conserved F or W. Each record gives: V gene, D gene, clone size, J gene, CDR3 length, CDR3 protein, CDR3 DNA. D genes are given only for firm matches. A row's size may be missing; if present it is once, few, many or a size class.

>TRBV4-1|-|-|TRBJ2-1|18
CATSHPGHGELIDNEQFF
TGCGCCACCAGCCACCCTGGGCACGGGGAGCTTATCGACAATGAGCAGTTCTTC
>TRBV5-6|TRBD1|-|TRBJ1-2|16
CASSPRRDSVNYGYTF
TGTGCCAGCAGCCCCCGACGGGACAGCGTCAACTATGGCTACACCTTC
>TRBV9|TRBD2|-|TRBJ2-5|16
CASSVGSGGLLETQYF
TGTGCCAGCAGCGTAGGAAGCGGGGGGCTTCTTGAGACCCAGTACTTC
>TRBV5-1|TRBD2|-|TRBJ2-3|14
CASRLAGGTDTQYF
TGCGCCAGCAGACTAGCGGGAGGCACAGATACGCAGTATTTT
>TRBV5-6|-|-|TRBJ2-7|14
CASSLATDSYEQYF
TGTGCCAGCAGCTTGGCAACAGACTCCTACGAGCAGTACTTC
>TRBV4-1|TRBD2|-|TRBJ2-5|16
CASSPQSSGGAETQYF
TGCGCCAGCAGCCCCCAAAGCAGCGGGGGGGCCGAGACCCAGTACTTC
>TRBV6-6|-|few|TRBJ1-2|12
CASSDRDSGYTF
TGTGCCAGCAGTGACCGGGACTCCGGCTACACCTTC
>TRBV5-1|-|-|TRBJ1-1|15
CASRMEGDLNTEAFF
TGCGCCAGCAGGATGGAAGGGGATTTGAACACTGAAGCTTTCTTT
>TRBV10-1|TRBD1|-|TRBJ2-7|15
CASTTTGTGVGEQYF
TGCGCCAGCACCACCACCGGGACAGGGGTTGGCGAGCAGTACTTC
>TRBV4-1|TRBD1|-|TRBJ2-5|14
CASSQGTGEETQYF
TGCGCCAGCAGCCAAGGGACAGGGGAAGAGACCCAGTACTTC
>TRBV9|-|-|TRBJ1-1|14
CASSVVTTNTEAFF
TGTGCCAGCAGCGTAGTCACAACGAACACTGAAGCTTTCTTT
>TRBV15|-|-|TRBJ2-7|14
CATSSRDGVYEQYF
TGTGCCACCAGCTCGCGGGACGGAGTCTACGAGCAGTACTTC
>TRBV28|TRBD1|-|TRBJ1-1|16
CASSLRGISSNTEAFF
TGTGCCAGCAGTCTCAGGGGGATCTCATCCAACACTGAAGCTTTCTTT
>TRBV25-1|TRBD2|-|TRBJ2-1|15
CASSEGLAGVDEQFF
TGTGCCAGCAGTGAAGGGCTAGCGGGAGTCGATGAGCAGTTCTTC
>TRBV28|-|-|TRBJ2-7|16
CASNGGPGLPPYEQYF
TGTGCCAGCAATGGGGGTCCGGGACTCCCTCCATACGAGCAGTACTTC
>TRBV7-2|TRBD2|-|TRBJ2-3|14
CASSSGLAPDTQYF
TGTGCCAGCAGCTCCGGACTAGCGCCAGATACGCAGTATTTT
>TRBV4-2|-|-|TRBJ2-2|16
CASSQDRVVATGELFF
TGTGCCAGCAGCCAAGACAGGGTGGTGGCCACCGGGGAGCTGTTTTTT
>TRBV5-1|-|-|TRBJ2-3|15
CASSSGQGRADTQYF
TGCGCCAGCAGCTCGGGCCAGGGAAGGGCAGATACGCAGTATTTT
>TRBV10-3|-|few|TRBJ2-7|12
CAISVTGWEQYF
TGTGCCATCAGTGTGACAGGTTGGGAGCAGTACTTC
>TRBV6-5|-|-|TRBJ1-3|13
CASLPSSGNTIYF
TGTGCCAGCCTACCGAGCTCTGGAAACACCATATATTTT
>TRBV6-1|-|-|TRBJ1-5|20
CASSETMGYWRDSGNQPQHF
TGTGCCAGCAGTGAAACTATGGGGTACTGGAGGGATTCTGGAAATCAGCCCCAGCATTTT
>TRBV4-2|TRBD2|once|TRBJ2-7|17
CVSSQDVLAGFDYEQYF
TGTGTCAGCAGCCAAGATGTACTAGCGGGATTTGACTACGAGCAGTACTTC
>TRBV5-1|TRBD1|-|TRBJ2-7|15
CASSLGGTALYEQYF
TGCGCCAGCAGCTTGGGAGGGACAGCGCTTTACGAGCAGTACTTC
>TRBV19|-|-|TRBJ1-2|14
CASSISVEAYGYTF
TGTGCCAGTAGTATTTCGGTTGAGGCCTATGGCTACACCTTC
>TRBV29-1|TRBD2|-|TRBJ2-3|13
CSVERGGTDTQYF
TGCAGCGTTGAGCGGGGGGGTACAGATACGCAGTATTTT
>TRBV11-2|TRBD1|-|TRBJ1-2|15
CASSFRTGGDYGYTF
TGTGCCAGCAGCTTCCGGACAGGGGGGGACTATGGCTACACCTTC
>TRBV18|TRBD1|-|TRBJ1-2|14
CASSLLDRAYGYTF
TGTGCCAGCTCACTCCTCGACAGGGCCTATGGCTACACCTTC
>TRBV15|TRBD2|-|TRBJ2-3|21
CATSRDSGRLAGGLITDTQYF
TGTGCCACCAGCAGAGATTCGGGCCGACTAGCGGGGGGGCTGATCACAGATACGCAGTATTTT
>TRBV30|-|once|TRBJ2-2|15
CAWSVQTGSPGELFF
TGTGCCTGGAGTGTACAAACAGGTTCACCCGGGGAGCTGTTTTTT
>TRBV27|TRBD1|-|TRBJ2-7|13
CASSGTGFYEQYF
TGTGCCAGCTCAGGGACAGGGTTCTACGAGCAGTACTTC
>TRBV25-1|TRBD1|once|TRBJ1-5|16
CASSESGTGGGQPQHF
TGTGCCAGCAGTGAATCCGGGACAGGGGGCGGTCAGCCCCAGCATTTT
>TRBV6-1|-|-|TRBJ1-5|12
CASGHSDGPQHF
TGTGCCAGCGGTCACTCCGATGGGCCCCAGCATTTT
>TRBV5-4|-|-|TRBJ1-2|12
CASSLGTQGYTF
TGTGCCAGCAGCTTGGGGACACAGGGCTACACCTTC
>TRBV29-1|-|-|TRBJ2-3|13
CSVASRITDTQYF
TGCAGCGTTGCGTCGCGAATCACAGATACGCAGTATTTT
>TRBV7-9|TRBD2|-|TRBJ2-1|18
CASSPSYSTGGPGRKQFF
TGTGCCAGCTCCCCATCTTACTCTACGGGAGGGCCAGGTCGGAAGCAGTTCTTC
>TRBV29-1|TRBD1|-|TRBJ2-3|15
CSVALGQTSTDTQYF
TGCAGCGTTGCTCTGGGACAGACTAGCACAGATACGCAGTATTTT
>TRBV9|-|-|TRBJ2-1|13
CASSETSYNEQFF
TGTGCCAGCAGCGAGACTAGTTACAATGAGCAGTTCTTC
>TRBV5-1|TRBD1|-|TRBJ2-5|14
CASSLGQGEETQYF
TGCGCCAGCAGCTTGGGTCAGGGGGAAGAGACCCAGTACTTC
>TRBV5-1|-|-|TRBJ2-1|13
CASSLSQYNEQFF
TGCGCCAGCAGCTTGTCCCAATACAATGAGCAGTTCTTC
>TRBV18|TRBD1|-|TRBJ1-5|15
CASSPTGDGNQPQHF
TGTGCCAGCTCACCTACAGGGGATGGCAATCAGCCCCAGCATTTT
>TRBV9|TRBD2|once|TRBJ2-1|11
CASSGDYEQFF
TGTGCCAGCAGCGGGGACTACGAGCAGTTCTTC
>TRBV5-1|TRBD1|-|TRBJ2-3|17
CASSLGLTGFGTDTQYF
TGCGCCAGCAGCTTGGGCCTGACAGGGTTTGGAACAGATACGCAGTATTTT
>TRBV30|-|-|TRBJ2-1|13
CAWGTGLDNEQFF
TGTGCCTGGGGGACGGGACTGGACAATGAGCAGTTCTTC
>TRBV5-1|-|once|TRBJ1-3|16
CASSPRTVGTGNTIYF
TGCGCCAGCAGCCCCAGGACAGTCGGTACTGGAAACACCATATATTTT
>TRBV6-5|TRBD1|-|TRBJ1-1|14
CASSTRQGETEAFF
TGTGCCAGCAGTACCCGACAGGGGGAGACTGAAGCTTTCTTT
>TRBV11-2|-|-|TRBJ2-7|14
CASSYDGWALEQYF
TGTGCCAGCAGCTACGATGGATGGGCCCTCGAGCAGTACTTC
>TRBV9|TRBD1|once|TRBJ1-1|16
CASSLNLEGARTEAFF
TGTGCCAGCAGCCTCAACCTCGAGGGGGCAAGGACTGAAGCTTTCTTT
>TRBV15|-|once|TRBJ2-6|16
CATSRDRGTGANVLTF
TGTGCCACCAGCAGAGACAGGGGTACTGGGGCCAACGTCCTGACTTTC
>TRBV25-1|TRBD1|-|TRBJ1-3|15
CASQGEGQGFGTIYF
TGTGCCAGCCAGGGGGAGGGACAGGGGTTCGGCACCATATATTTT
>TRBV29-1|TRBD1|-|TRBJ1-2|18
CSVLKPPGQGAANYGYTF
TGCAGCGTTTTGAAGCCGCCGGGACAGGGGGCCGCAAACTATGGCTACACCTTC
>TRBV7-9|-|-|TRBJ1-2|13
CASSRPEGYGYTF
TGTGCCAGCAGCCGTCCAGAGGGCTATGGCTACACCTTC
>TRBV7-8|-|-|TRBJ2-1|14
CASSLGSRANEQFF
TGTGCCAGCAGCTTAGGTTCCAGGGCCAATGAGCAGTTCTTC
>TRBV5-1|TRBD1|once|TRBJ1-1|16
CASSFFLQGADTEAFF
TGCGCCAGCAGCTTTTTCCTACAGGGGGCCGACACTGAAGCTTTCTTT
>TRBV7-8|TRBD1|-|TRBJ2-7|15
CASSLYRGRRYEQYF
TGTGCCAGCAGCTTATACAGGGGGAGGCGGTACGAGCAGTACTTC
>TRBV5-5|-|-|TRBJ1-2|13
CASSLDYKTGYTF
TGTGCCAGCAGCTTGGACTATAAAACTGGCTACACCTTC